These 24 T cell receptor beta chains share one sample of origin, sequenced in a study of T-cell reconstitution after alpha-beta-depleted transplantation in children. Unique molecular identifiers were incorporated during preparation of the TCRbeta library. MiXCR was run by TCRdb on the PCR reads, yielding one entry per CDR3 protein. The data contain approximately 400,000 distinct CDR3 sequences, 11% of them singletons. Source: PBMCs from the stem cell graft donor, taken from the stem cell graft. These receptors all come from a human donor who donated a stem cell graft to a child with acute myeloid leukemia.

This clonotype has just a few counts. J is TRBJ2-7 and V is TRBV5-6; no reliable D call. This CDR3 has 13 residues. V was trimmed by 1 base and J by 4 bases, leaving 9 bases between them. Per germline, CDR1 SGHDT and CDR2 YYEEEE. Written as DNA, the CDR3 is TGTGCCAGCAGCTTGCCCTTTGATTACGAGCAGTACGTC. Protein: CASSLPFDYEQYV.

This clonotype has just a few counts. CDR3 nucleotides: TGCGCCAGCAGCCAAGGGACAGGGGGAAGCAATGAGCAGTTCTTC. Translated: CASSQGTGGSNEQFF. The V call is TRBV4-1, the J call TRBJ2-1; 10 bases fit TRBD1. The CDR3 spans 15 residues. V dropped 1 base and J dropped 6; count of bases not matched to a gene: 3. Germline CDR1 reads MGHRA; CDR2 reads YSYEKL.

J is TRBJ1-6 and V is TRBV6-5, with 8 bases aligning to TRBD1. Unmatched junction bases numbered 0, after V lost 2 bases and J lost 9 bases. Germline V CDR1 and CDR2: MNHEY, SVGAGI. The CDR3 extends over 13 amino acids. Here the CDR3 reads CASSYDRGSPLHF. CDR3 DNA: TGTGCCAGCAGTTACGACAGGGGTTCACCCCTCCACTTT.

The rearrangement links TRBV29-1 to TRBJ1-1; perhaps TRBD1 as D (5 bases). Trimming cost V 0 bases and J 1 base, with 12 bases left between them. CDR3 length: 15 amino acids. Looked up from germline, CDR1 is SQVTM and CDR2 is ANQGSEA. The chain's CDR3 is CSVEDLIQGNTEAFF. The CDR3 bases are TGCAGCGTTGAAGATCTTATCCAGGGGAACACTGAAGCTTTCTTT.

The chain carries TRBV11-2 and TRBJ1-6; unclear D gene. In germline, CDR1 is SGHAT, CDR2 FQNNGV. The CDR3 has 17 amino acids. With 5 bases removed from V and 7 bases from J, the gap between germline ends came to 21 bases. CDR3 coding DNA: TGTGCCAGCAGCAACTTCACCTGGACGGGGAAGAATTCACCCCTCCACTTT. Encoded protein: CASSNFTWTGKNSPLHF.

The V gene is TRBV7-9, the J gene TRBJ2-3, with 9 positions matching TRBD2. Trimming took 4 bases from V and 5 from J; bases not matched to a gene: 10. This CDR3 region has 16 residues. Germline V gene sequence: CDR1 SEHNR, CDR2 FQNEAQ (reference sequence). The CDR3 loop reads CASSSDAGGPGDTQYF. The DNA for the CDR3 is TGTGCCAGCAGCTCAGACGCGGGGGGGCCAGGAGATACGCAGTATTTT.

In this sample, this clonotype turned up once. This chain's CDR3 is CASSLEEFSPLHF. The CDR3 DNA follows: TGCGCCAGCAGCTTGGAGGAGTTTTCACCCCTCCACTTT. V and J are TRBV5-1 and TRBJ1-6; no definite D call. Germline V gives CDR1 SGHRS, CDR2 YFSETQ. Trimming removed 0 bases at V and 9 bases at J, with 7 bases between. This CDR3 has 13 residues.

This clonotype was seen more than once but under ten times. This chain connects TRBV7-9 to TRBJ1-4; no definite D call. V shed 5 bases and J shed 6 bases, with 13 bases lying between them. Looked up from germline, CDR1 is SEHNR and CDR2 is FQNEAQ (reference sequence). This CDR3 spans 14 amino acids. The CDR3 bases are TGTGCCAGCAGCCCTGAATCTCCTCATGAAAAACTGTTTTTT. Translating gives CASSPESPHEKLFF.

This clonotype was found many times. V is TRBV5-1 and J is TRBJ2-5; unclear D gene. There are 14 residues in the CDR3. Trimming left V 0 bases short and J 1 base short, with 7 bases between. CDR1 is SGHRS, CDR2 YFSETQ, per germline. The CDR3 region is CASSLAGLQETQYF. The CDR3 coding sequence is TGCGCCAGCAGCTTGGCCGGTCTCCAAGAGACCCAGTACTTC.

This rearrangement joins TRBV29-1 to TRBJ2-6; 7 bases align to TRBD2. The CDR3 sequence is 15 residues long. Per germline, CDR1 SQVTM and CDR2 ANQGSEA. V lost 4 bases, J lost 0 bases, and 3 bases stayed unmatched. DNA for the CDR3: TGCAGCGTTGCAGGGAGGGACTCTGGGGCCAACGTCCTGACTTTC. It yields the protein CSVAGRDSGANVLTF.

This clonotype was recorded many times. V gene TRBV6-2 or TRBV6-3 combines with J gene TRBJ1-2; 12 bases are a match to TRBD1. The CDR3 has 16 amino acids. Germline CDR1 reads MNHEY; CDR2 reads SVGEGT. V shed 1 base and J 7 bases; nucleotides not matched to a gene: 7. This CDR3 is CASSYFWDRGHVGYTF. In DNA form, the CDR3 reads TGTGCCAGCAGTTACTTCTGGGACAGGGGGCATGTTGGCTACACCTTC.

This clonotype was picked up a small number of times. V gene TRBV6-2 or TRBV6-3 combines with J gene TRBJ2-1; 11 bases align to TRBD2. Germline V gene lookup returns CDR1 MNHEY and CDR2 SVGEGT. J was trimmed by 9 bases and V by 5 bases; bases with no gene match: 9. There are 15 residues in the CDR3. As DNA, the CDR3 is TGTGCCAGCAGTAGAGGGACTAGCGGCATTGGTGAGCAGTTCTTC. Translating it yields CASSRGTSGIGEQFF.

Only a few counts were recorded for this clonotype. CDR3 DNA sequence: TGTGCCAGCACCACAGGGGGCTACAGCTCCTACAATGAGCAGTTCTTC. This translates into CASTTGGYSSYNEQFF. The rearrangement links TRBV9 to TRBJ2-1, with 9 bases that match TRBD1. V gave up 6 bases and J gave up 0 bases; unmatched junction bases: 7. Germline values: CDR1 SGDLS, CDR2 YYNGEE. The CDR3 consists of 16 residues.

The chain employs TRBV18 and TRBJ1-6; maybe TRBD1 (6 bases). The length of the CDR3 is 16 residues. Germline V gene data show CDR1 as KGHSH and CDR2 as LQKENI. The V and J ends lost 4 bases and 7 bases respectively, with 17 bases between them. CDR3 DNA sequence: TGTGCCAGCTCACAGGAGGGTGACAGGCGGAATTCACCCCTCCACTTT. Translating gives CASSQEGDRRNSPLHF.

This chain joins TRBV20-1 and TRBJ1-5, with 8 bases aligning to TRBD1. The germline gives CDR1 DFQATT, CDR2 SNEGSKA (reference sequence). The CDR3 runs to 15 residues. V lost 5 bases, J lost 6 bases, and 12 bases stayed unmatched. Written as DNA, the CDR3 is TGCAGTGCTGGAACCGGGACAGGCGGGGGTCAGCCCCAGCATTTT. Translation gives CSAGTGTGGGQPQHF.

This clonotype was observed a handful of times. The V call is TRBV2, the J call TRBJ1-1; D is possibly TRBD1 (5 bases). The CDR3 consists of 12 residues. CDR1 is SNHLY and CDR2 is FYNNEI in the germline V gene. Trimming left V 7 bases short and J 3 bases short, with 9 bases between. The CDR3 region has the DNA TGTGCCAGCATGACAGTATACACTGAAGCTTTCTTT. Amino acids: CASMTVYTEAFF. Based on the CDR3 plus reference TRBV2 and TRBJ1-1, the full variable domain is EPEVTQTPSHQVTQMGQEVILRCVPISNHLYFYWYRQILGQKVEFLVSFYNNEISEKSEIFDDQFSVERPDGSNFTLKIRSTKLEDSAMYFCASMTVYTEAFFGQGTRLTVV.

In its sample, this clonotype was seen a few times. V usage is TRBV12-3 or TRBV12-4 and J usage is TRBJ2-7; 8 bases fit TRBD2. Trimming removed 3 bases from V and 6 bases from J; junction bases left unmatched: 4. The CDR3 extends over 13 amino acids. This CDR3 is CASSFSSGPEQYF. The CDR3 DNA follows: TGTGCCAGCAGTTTTTCTAGCGGGCCCGAGCAGTACTTC.

This clonotype was counted ten times or more. The rearrangement uses TRBV29-1 and TRBJ2-3; no definite D call. Germline loops: CDR1 SQVTM, CDR2 ANQGSEA. This CDR3 has 14 amino acids. Trimming pared 5 bases from V and 0 bases from J, leaving 12 bases between. The CDR3 DNA sequence: TGCAGCGTTCGCCTTGGAGACAGCACAGATACGCAGTATTTT. Its translation is CSVRLGDSTDTQYF.

The rearrangement joins TRBV12-3 or TRBV12-4 to TRBJ1-6, with 9 nucleotides matching TRBD1. Trimming removed 5 bases from V and 8 bases from J; junction bases left unmatched: 13. This CDR3 has 17 amino acids. The CDR3 DNA follows: TGTGCCAGCAGTGGGAAGAACGGACAGGGGTTGCATTCACCCCTCCACTTT. Its translation: CASSGKNGQGLHSPLHF.

The chain is built from TRBV24-1 and TRBJ1-6; 10 bases fit TRBD1. The CDR3 extends over 15 amino acids. In germline, CDR1 is KGHDR, CDR2 SFDVKD. The CDR3 reads CDHRGTGAFDSPLHF. In nucleotides, the CDR3 is TGTGACCACCGTGGGACAGGGGCATTTGACTCACCCCTCCACTTT.

The table lists this clonotype with a few counts. The chain is built from TRBV6-1 and TRBJ1-4; TRBD1 matches at 8 bases. Germline trimming cut 7 bases from V and 7 bases from J; bases unmatched to any gene: 11. This CDR3 has 15 residues. CDR1 MNHNS and CDR2 SASEGT come from the germline V gene. CDR3: CASKPRRGQSEKLFF. Written as DNA, the CDR3 is TGTGCCAGCAAACCACGCAGGGGGCAGAGTGAAAAACTGTTTTTT.

The gene calls are TRBV12-3 or TRBV12-4 and TRBJ2-7; TRBD1 matches 12 bases. Losses at the gene ends were 7 bases for V and 7 bases for J; bases not matched to a gene: 11. CDR3 length equals 15 residues. CDR3 nucleotides: TGTGCCAGCACCCCCCGGGGACAGGGGGCGGGGGAGCAGTACTTC. Its protein product is CASTPRGQGAGEQYF.

The chain joins TRBV7-2 to TRBJ2-2; 7 bases match TRBD2. V gave up 3 bases and J gave up 0 bases; unmatched junction bases: 7. CDR1 SGHTA and CDR2 FQGNSA come from the germline V gene. The CDR3 loop spans 17 amino acids. Here the CDR3 DNA reads TGTGCCAGCAGCTTGGAACCTAGCGGAACGAACACCGGGGAGCTGTTTTTT. Translation gives CASSLEPSGTNTGELFF.

In this sample, this clonotype turned up a few times. V usage is TRBV12-3 or TRBV12-4 and J usage is TRBJ2-7; no definite D call. The CDR3 covers 12 residues. Trimming cost V 2 bases and J 5 bases, with 7 bases left between them. For the CDR3, the DNA is TGTGCCAGCAGTTTAATCCCCGACGAGCAGTACTTC. It encodes CASSLIPDEQYF.